Shown below are 25 T cell receptor beta chains from a single sample sequenced in a study of T cell clonotyping in hematopoietic cell transplantation. Method: immunoSEQ multiplex PCR; TCRdb's copy keeps in-frame clones and lacks some. The data show 7,000 or so clones, 87% seen once. The specimen comprised PBMCs, sampled 100 days after allogeneic stem cell transplant. All receptors derive from a male patient in his forties or fifties who had an allogeneic stem cell transplant from a related donor, so the T cells may come from the graft donor. Some clones in this sample may be carry-over from other donors' samples.

The genes are TRBV20-1 and TRBJ2-7; D is uncertain. The ends were cut back, 0 bases at V and 5 bases at J, with 5 bases in the middle. Germline V CDR1 and CDR2: DFQATT, SNEGSKA (reference sequence). The CDR3 consists of 11 residues. The CDR3 sequence is CSARDLNEQYV. CDR3 nucleotide sequence: TGCAGTGCTAGAGATCTGAACGAGCAGTACGTC.

The chain uses TRBV30 and TRBJ1-6; 7 bases agree with TRBD1. The V segment lost 3 bases and the J segment 10 bases; nucleotides outside the gene matches: 15. Germline lookup yields CDR1 GTSNPN and CDR2 SVGIG (reference sequence). The CDR3 contains 16 residues. CDR3 residues: CAWSGGSEGAESPLHF. The CDR3 DNA follows: TGTGCCTGGAGCGGGGGGTCAGAGGGGGCGGAATCACCCCTCCACTTT.

The chain is built from TRBV6-5 and TRBJ1-2; a weak D match, TRBD1 (6 bases). Trimming took 3 bases from V and 6 from J, leaving 11 bases between them. The CDR3 is made up of 13 amino acids. In germline, CDR1 is MNHEY, CDR2 SVGAGI. The CDR3 nucleotides are TGTGCCAGCAGTTATGCCAGGGGCGATGGCTACACCTTC. Translated, it gives CASSYARGDGYTF.

This clone was observed a handful of times. This CDR3 is CASRSGTEAFF. The CDR3 DNA is TGTGCCAGTCGGTCGGGCACTGAAGCTTTCTTT. The chain uses TRBV6-5 and TRBJ1-1; D gene uncertain. V dropped 9 bases and J dropped 4 bases, with 9 bases sitting between them. This CDR3 has 11 amino acids. CDR1 and CDR2 from the germline V gene are MNHEY and SVGAGI.

The rearrangement uses TRBV19 and TRBJ1-1; D is undetermined. CDR1 is LNHDA and CDR2 is SQIVND in the germline V gene (reference sequence). V lost 5 bases and J 3 bases, leaving 10 bases between the germline ends. The length of the CDR3 is 13 residues. Written as DNA, the CDR3 is TGTGCCAGTAGTTTGGGTGTTGACACTGAAGCTTTCTTT. This translates into CASSLGVDTEAFF.

This clone came up once. CDR3 coding DNA: TGTGCCTGCGGAGGACAGTTGAACACTGAAGCTTTCTTT. Translated: CACGGQLNTEAFF. The J gene is TRBJ1-1, the V gene TRBV2; tentatively, D is TRBD1 (6 bases). V lost 11 bases and J lost 0, with 13 bases in between. Germline CDR1 is SNHLY and CDR2 is FYNNEI. CDR3 length: 13 residues.

This clone was counted a single time. V usage is TRBV5-1 and J usage is TRBJ2-2; no definite D call. Trimming pared 1 base from V and 7 bases from J, leaving 11 bases between. The germline V gene has CDR1 SGHRS and CDR2 YFSETQ. There are 14 residues in the CDR3. CDR3 bases: TGCGCCAGCAGCTTGAGTGGGCAGATCGGGGAGCTGTTTTTT. Protein: CASSLSGQIGELFF.

This rearrangement joins TRBV30 to TRBJ1-1, with 12 bases fitting TRBD1. J was trimmed by 3 bases and V by 1 base; bases with no gene match: 3. Per germline, CDR1 GTSNPN and CDR2 SVGIG (reference sequence). The CDR3 has 15 amino acids. Written as DNA, the CDR3 is TGTGCCTGGAGTGGAGGGACAGGGGGCTACACTGAAGCTTTCTTT. Translating it yields CAWSGGTGGYTEAFF.

This clone was counted a few times. The J gene is TRBJ2-7, the V gene TRBV5-1; maybe TRBD1 (5 bases). Germline assignment: CDR1 SGHRS and CDR2 YFSETQ. The V end lost 2 bases, the J end lost 4 bases, and 13 bases lay between the germline ends. This CDR3 has 14 amino acids. The CDR3 sequence: CASSLSRVAYEQYF. The CDR3 DNA sequence: TGCGCCAGCAGCTTAAGCAGGGTGGCTTACGAGCAGTACTTC.

The V and J genes are TRBV7-8 and TRBJ2-7, with unresolved D. The CDR3 loop spans 15 amino acids. Trimming took 1 base from V and 2 from J, leaving 12 bases between them. In germline, CDR1 is SGHVS, CDR2 FQNEAQ. CDR3 sequence: CASSLVGLSPYEQYF. The CDR3 nucleotides are TGTGCCAGCAGCTTAGTAGGGCTATCTCCCTACGAGCAGTACTTC.

The chain carries TRBV28 and TRBJ2-3; D is ambiguous. The CDR3 is 14 residues long. The ends were cut back, 5 bases at V and 0 bases at J, with 9 bases in the middle. Germline-derived CDR1 and CDR2 are MDHEN and SYDVKM. CDR3 nucleotides: TGTGCCAGCAGTCCGCTTGCTAGCACAGATACGCAGTATTTT. Translation: CASSPLASTDTQYF.

The chain is built from TRBV4-3 and TRBJ2-7; TRBD2 matches at 11 bases. The CDR3 is 14 amino acids. CDR1 and CDR2 (germline): LGHNA, YSLEER. V gave up 1 base and J gave up 12 bases; unmatched junction bases: 8. The CDR3 spells CASSQGVSSGRPYF. As DNA, the CDR3 is TGCGCCAGCAGCCAAGGGGTTTCTAGCGGGAGGCCGTACTTC.

The chain uses TRBV30 and TRBJ1-2, with 7 bases that match TRBD1. This CDR3 comprises 13 residues. The V gene's germline CDR1 is GTSNPN and CDR2 SVGIG (reference sequence). The V and J ends lost 3 bases and 2 bases, in that order; junction bases with no gene match: 3. CDR3 in DNA: TGTGCCTGGAGAGGGACAGCGAACTATGGCTACACCTTC. This codes for CAWRGTANYGYTF.

Only one count was recorded for this clone. The genes are TRBV6-6 and TRBJ2-6; unclear D gene. V lost 2 bases and J 3 bases, leaving 8 bases between the germline ends. Germline lookup yields CDR1 MNHNY and CDR2 SVGAGI (reference sequence). This CDR3 is built from 15 residues. The CDR3 is CASSYVRGGANVLTF. The CDR3 DNA reads TGTGCCAGCAGTTACGTCCGAGGTGGGGCCAACGTCCTGACTTTC.

The V gene is TRBV30, the J gene TRBJ1-2; the match to TRBD1 covers 7 bases. This CDR3 is built from 16 residues. Germline CDR1 reads GTSNPN; CDR2 reads SVGIG (reference sequence). Trimming took 3 bases from V and 5 from J; bases not matched to a gene: 15. CDR3 region: CAWSRDSGPSFYGYTF. The CDR3 DNA reads TGTGCCTGGAGCCGGGACAGCGGTCCCTCCTTTTATGGCTACACCTTC.

V and J are TRBV5-1 and TRBJ1-2, with D possibly matching TRBD1 (5 bases). CDR1 is SGHRS, CDR2 YFSETQ, per germline. V was pared by 4 bases and J by 4 bases, with 20 bases between. This CDR3 spans 16 amino acids. The CDR3 region has the DNA TGCGCCAGCAGCGCACAATCATCAGGGACCCGCTATGGCTACACCTTC. Translating gives CASSAQSSGTRYGYTF.

The V and J genes are TRBV25-1 and TRBJ1-6; D not resolved. Germline CDR1 is MGHDK and CDR2 is SYGVNS. V was clipped by 1 base and J by 8 bases, with 6 bases between them. This CDR3 region has 13 residues. The CDR3 loop reads CASSEWRDSPLHF. The CDR3, as DNA: TGTGCCAGCAGTGAATGGAGGGATTCACCCCTCCACTTT.

As DNA, the CDR3 is TGTGCCAGCACCCCATGGGGTTTAGACCCTTATGGCTACACCTTC. Amino acid sequence: CASTPWGLDPYGYTF. V gene TRBV6-6 combines with J gene TRBJ1-2; D unresolved. The V end was cut by 7 bases, the J end by 5 bases, with 20 bases between. The germline gives CDR1 MNHNY, CDR2 SVGAGI (reference sequence). There are 15 residues in the CDR3.

The V call is TRBV5-6, the J call TRBJ2-7; 7 bases map to TRBD1. CDR1 is SGHDT, CDR2 YYEEEE, per germline. The CDR3 contains 14 residues. V trimming: 0 bases; J trimming: 2 bases; junction bases outside the gene matches: 2. CDR3 residues: CASSLGQGAYEQYF. CDR3 nucleotide sequence: TGTGCCAGCAGCTTGGGCCAGGGGGCCTACGAGCAGTACTTC.

The chain employs TRBV30 and TRBJ2-1, with a weak D call TRBD2 (6 bases). V was clipped by 3 bases and J by 6 bases, with 9 bases between them. Germline loops: CDR1 GTSNPN, CDR2 SVGIG (reference sequence). The CDR3 runs to 12 residues. The CDR3 nucleotides read TGTGCCTGGAGCCGGACTATCAATGAGCAGTTCTTC. It specifies CAWSRTINEQFF.

This clone was counted a few times. The chain joins TRBV2 to TRBJ2-5; 8 bases agree with TRBD1. Germline assignment: CDR1 SNHLY and CDR2 FYNNEI. V shed 7 bases and J 3 bases; nucleotides not matched to a gene: 4. CDR3 length: 13 amino acids. The CDR3 sequence is CASTQDREETQYF. The CDR3 coding sequence is TGTGCCAGCACTCAGGACAGGGAAGAGACCCAGTACTTC.

The J gene is TRBJ2-7, the V gene TRBV6-6; the D gene is possibly TRBD1 (5 bases). Germline V CDR1 and CDR2: MNHNY, SVGAGI (reference sequence). Trimming removed 2 bases at V and 3 bases at J, with 11 bases between. The CDR3 is 14 residues long. CDR3 DNA sequence: TGTGCCAGCAGTTACGAGACAGCGCGCTACGAGCAGTACTTC. Protein product: CASSYETARYEQYF.

J is TRBJ2-6 and V is TRBV30; D remains ambiguous. Trimming removed 1 base from V and 0 bases from J, with 7 bases in between. This CDR3 comprises 15 residues. Per the germline V gene, CDR1 is GTSNPN and CDR2 is SVGIG (reference sequence). As DNA, the CDR3 is TGTGCCTGGAGTGGAGCCAGCTCTGGGGCCAACGTCCTGACTTTC. Translation gives CAWSGASSGANVLTF.

CDR3: CAISGGGNSNQPQHF. DNA of the CDR3: TGTGCCATCAGTGGCGGGGGAAATAGCAATCAGCCCCAGCATTTT. J is TRBJ1-5 and V is TRBV10-3; a possible D gene is TRBD1 (5 bases). V was trimmed by 4 bases and J by 0 bases, leaving 10 bases between them. Germline V lookup: CDR1 ENHRY, CDR2 SYGVKD. This CDR3 is 15 amino acids long.

V gene TRBV7-9 combines with J gene TRBJ2-7; D gene uncertain. CDR1 and CDR2 (germline): SEHNR, FQNEAQ (reference sequence). This CDR3 region has 12 residues. The ends were cut back, 5 bases at V and 1 base at J, with 6 bases in the middle. The DNA of the CDR3 is TGTGCCAGCAGCCTCGTATCCTACGAGCAGTACTTC. Its translation is CASSLVSYEQYF.